This T cell receptor beta chain appears in the sequencing data of a study of chemoradiotherapy in HPV16-positive cancers. The data were produced by immunoSEQ multiplex PCR, yet TCRdb's version contains in-frame clones alone and is incomplete. The sample has 15,000 to 20,000 clones, 84% seen once. Overall study results and limits: In HPV16-positive patients, HPV-responsive T-cell expansion tracked better recurrence-free survival.

In the case of this clone: What it recognizes is unknown.

Repeated repertoire sampling spanned the course of chemoradiotherapy. This receptor was identified in a human donor with HPV-associated anogenital cancer. Sample: blood, taken from a patient who underwent chemoradiotherapy.

This CDR3 is CASSVEQVTEAFF. The DNA of the CDR3 is TGTGCCAGCAGCGTTGAACAGGTCACTGAAGCTTTCTTT. The genes are TRBV9 and TRBJ1-1, with TRBD1 as a possible D gene (5 bases). This CDR3 region has 13 residues. V lost 2 bases to trimming and J lost 4 bases, with 9 bases between them. CDR1 and CDR2 (germline): SGDLS, YYNGEE.